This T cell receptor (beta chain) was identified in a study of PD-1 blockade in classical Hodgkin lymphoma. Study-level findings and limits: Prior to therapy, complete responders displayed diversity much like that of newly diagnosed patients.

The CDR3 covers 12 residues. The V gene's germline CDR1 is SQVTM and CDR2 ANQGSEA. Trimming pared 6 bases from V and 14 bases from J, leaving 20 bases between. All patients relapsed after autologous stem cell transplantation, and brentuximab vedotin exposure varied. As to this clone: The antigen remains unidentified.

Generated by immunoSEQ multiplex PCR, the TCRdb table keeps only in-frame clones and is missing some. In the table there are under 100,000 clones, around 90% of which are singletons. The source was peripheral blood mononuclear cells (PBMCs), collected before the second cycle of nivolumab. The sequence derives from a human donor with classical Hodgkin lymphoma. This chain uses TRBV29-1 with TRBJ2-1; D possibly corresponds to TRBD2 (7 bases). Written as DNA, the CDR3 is TGCAGCGTGGGGGGGGCCGGGATTAGTAAGTTCTTC. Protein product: CSVGGAGISKFF.